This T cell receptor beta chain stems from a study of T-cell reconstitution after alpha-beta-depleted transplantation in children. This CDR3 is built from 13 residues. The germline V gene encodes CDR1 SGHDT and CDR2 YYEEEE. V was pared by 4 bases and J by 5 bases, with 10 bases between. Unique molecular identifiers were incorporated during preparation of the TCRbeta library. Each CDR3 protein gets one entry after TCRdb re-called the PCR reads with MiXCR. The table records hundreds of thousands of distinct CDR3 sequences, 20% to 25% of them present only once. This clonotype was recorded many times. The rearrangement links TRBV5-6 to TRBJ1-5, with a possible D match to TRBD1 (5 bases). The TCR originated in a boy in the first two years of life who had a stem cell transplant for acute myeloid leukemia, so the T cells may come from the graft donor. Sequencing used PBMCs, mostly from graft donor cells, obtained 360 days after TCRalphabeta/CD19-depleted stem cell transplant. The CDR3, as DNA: TGTGCCAGCAGCGCGTCAGGGTATCAGCCCCAGCATTTT. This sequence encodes CASSASGYQPQHF. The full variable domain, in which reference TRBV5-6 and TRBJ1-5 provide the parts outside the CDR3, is DAGVTQSPTHLIKTRGQQVTLRCSPKSGHDTVSWYQQALGQGPQFIFQYYEEEERQRGNFPDRFSGHQFPNYSSELNVNALLLGDSALYLCASSASGYQPQHFGDGTRLSIL.